This T cell receptor beta chain was identified in a study of graft-versus-host responses after intestinal transplantation. General study points: Detected in recipient marrow were GvH clones, some of which were first observed in ileum or blood.

Method: immunoSEQ multiplex PCR; TCRdb's copy keeps in-frame clones and lacks some. The sample consists of fewer than 130,000 clones, about 93% of them appearing once. As regards this clone: The target antigen is unknown.

The source material was unstimulated CD8+ T cells sorted from spleen or lymph node cells, sampled before intestinal transplant. This clonotype originated in a human donor who received an intestinal transplant.

Here the CDR3 DNA reads TGTGCCAGCAGCGACACTCTAGCGGGAGGGACTGATGAGCAGTTCTTC. Its protein is CASSDTLAGGTDEQFF. V gene TRBV2 combines with J gene TRBJ2-1; the match to TRBD2 covers 12 bases. V trimming: 6 bases; J trimming: 8 bases; junction bases outside the gene matches: 11. Germline V gene sequence: CDR1 SNHLY, CDR2 FYNNEI. The CDR3 runs 16 residues.